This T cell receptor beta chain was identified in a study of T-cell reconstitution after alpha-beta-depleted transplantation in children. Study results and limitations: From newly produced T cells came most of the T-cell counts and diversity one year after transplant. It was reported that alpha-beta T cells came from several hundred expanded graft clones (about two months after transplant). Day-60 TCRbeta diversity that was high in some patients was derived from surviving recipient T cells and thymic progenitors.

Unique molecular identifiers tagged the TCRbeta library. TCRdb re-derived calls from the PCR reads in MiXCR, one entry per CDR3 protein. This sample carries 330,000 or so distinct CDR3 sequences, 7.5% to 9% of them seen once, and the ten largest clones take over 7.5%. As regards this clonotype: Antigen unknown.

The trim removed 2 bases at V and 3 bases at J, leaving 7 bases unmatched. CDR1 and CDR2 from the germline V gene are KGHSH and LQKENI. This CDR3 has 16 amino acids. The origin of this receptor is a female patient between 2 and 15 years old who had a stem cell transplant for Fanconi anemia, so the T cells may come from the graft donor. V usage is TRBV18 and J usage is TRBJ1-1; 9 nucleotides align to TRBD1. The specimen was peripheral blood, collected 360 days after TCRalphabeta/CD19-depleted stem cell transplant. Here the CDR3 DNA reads TGTGCCAGCTCACCAACTATCGGACAGGGGTACACTGAAGCTTTCTTT. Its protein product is CASSPTIGQGYTEAFF.